The sequence of this T cell receptor (beta chain) was determined in a study of cytomegalovirus exposure and HLA in healthy donors. Per the germline V gene, CDR1 is SGHDT and CDR2 is YYEEEE. V shed 4 bases and J shed 0 bases, with 13 bases lying between them. The CDR3 totals 15 residues. PCR used 60 Vbeta primers and 13 Jbeta primers. This table comes from immunoSEQ multiplex PCR, and its TCRdb copy is limited to in-frame clones, with some not included. Of 150,000 to 200,000 clones listed, 65% to 80% were seen once; the top ten hold 4.4%. About this clone: What it binds is unknown.

Findings and caveats of the study: Cytomegalovirus association was listed for 164 TCR beta chains.

The clonotype comes from a woman under 40 in good health and CMV-seropositive. This rearrangement joins TRBV5-6 to TRBJ1-1; D is perhaps TRBD1 (5 bases). The sequenced sample consisted of PBMCs. CDR3 bases: TGTGCCAGCAGCCAGACAGTGAGCATGAACACTGAAGCTTTCTTT. Translating gives CASSQTVSMNTEAFF.